The clone carrying this TCR beta chain was seen a handful of times. Germline CDR1 and CDR2: KGHDR and SFDVKD. V trimming: 2 bases; J trimming: 5 bases; junction bases outside the gene matches: 6. This CDR3 has 16 amino acids. Using a J-beta primer mix together with a sample-barcoded 5' primer, a second PCR was run for about 6 to 12 cycles. TCRdb analysed the 5' RACE reads with MiXCR anew, one entry per CDR3 protein. The table shows about 1.5 million distinct CDR3 sequences, with roughly 43% occurring only once. The sample belongs to a study of blood T cells in healthy people across ages. Looking at the study overall: The template switching approach captured approximately one barcoded beta molecule for every two T cells.

This chain links TRBV24-1 with TRBJ2-1; TRBD1 agrees at 9 bases. This TCR came from a woman aged 18-29 years in good health. Sequencing was done on a sample of blood. The CDR3, as DNA: TGTGCCACCAGTGATTGGGACAGGGAGAATAACAATGAGCAGTTCTTC. As protein: CATSDWDRENNNEQFF.